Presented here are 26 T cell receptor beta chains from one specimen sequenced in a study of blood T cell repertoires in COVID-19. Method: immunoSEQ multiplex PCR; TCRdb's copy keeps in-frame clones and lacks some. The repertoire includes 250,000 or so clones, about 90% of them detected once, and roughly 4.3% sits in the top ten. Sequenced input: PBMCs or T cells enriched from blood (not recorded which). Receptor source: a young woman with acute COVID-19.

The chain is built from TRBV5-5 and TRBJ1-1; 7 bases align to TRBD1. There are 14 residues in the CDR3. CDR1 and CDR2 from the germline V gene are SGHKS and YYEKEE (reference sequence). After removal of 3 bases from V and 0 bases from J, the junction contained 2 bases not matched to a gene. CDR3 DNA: TGTGCCAGCAGCTGGGGACAGATGAACACTGAAGCTTTCTTT. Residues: CASSWGQMNTEAFF.

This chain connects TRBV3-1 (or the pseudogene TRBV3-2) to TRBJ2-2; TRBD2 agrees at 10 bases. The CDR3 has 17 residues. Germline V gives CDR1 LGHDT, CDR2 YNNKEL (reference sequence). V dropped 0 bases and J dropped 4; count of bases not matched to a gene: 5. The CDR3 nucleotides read TGTGCCAGCAGCCAAGAGAGGACTAGCGGTTTCACCGGGGAGCTGTTTTTT. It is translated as CASSQERTSGFTGELFF.

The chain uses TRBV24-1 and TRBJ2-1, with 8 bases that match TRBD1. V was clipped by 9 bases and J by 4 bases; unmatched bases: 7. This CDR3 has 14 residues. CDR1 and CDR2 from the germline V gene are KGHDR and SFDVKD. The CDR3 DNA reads TGTGCCACCTCCCAGGGGGCGGGGTACAATGAGCAGTTCTTC. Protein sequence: CATSQGAGYNEQFF.

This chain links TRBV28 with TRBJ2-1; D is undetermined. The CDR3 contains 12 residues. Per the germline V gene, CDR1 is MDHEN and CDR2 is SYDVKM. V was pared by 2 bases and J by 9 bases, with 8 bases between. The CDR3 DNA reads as TGTGCCAGCAGTTTAGTAGTAGCTGAGCAGTTCTTC. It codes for CASSLVVAEQFF. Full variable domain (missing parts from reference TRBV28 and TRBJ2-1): DVKVTQSSRYLVKRTGEKVFLECVQDMDHENMFWYRQDPGLGLRLIYFSYDVKMKEKGDIPEGYSVSREKKERFSLILESASTNQTSMYLCASSLVVAEQFFGPGTRLTVL.

The DNA of the CDR3 is TGTGCCAGCAGCCAAGAACAGCCCGCGGGCACCGAGAGTGAAAAACTGTTTTTT. This gives the protein CASSQEQPAGTESEKLFF. V usage is TRBV3-1 (or the pseudogene TRBV3-2) and J usage is TRBJ1-4, with D unresolved. This CDR3 region has 18 residues. V lost 0 bases, J lost 7 bases, and 21 bases lay in between. From germline, CDR1 is LGHDT and CDR2 YNNKEL (reference sequence).

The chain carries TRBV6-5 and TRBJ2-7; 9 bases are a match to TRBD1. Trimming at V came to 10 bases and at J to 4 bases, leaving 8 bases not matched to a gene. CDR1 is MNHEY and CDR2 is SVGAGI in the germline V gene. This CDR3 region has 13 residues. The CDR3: CATPGQGLYEQYF. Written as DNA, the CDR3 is TGTGCCACCCCAGGACAGGGGTTGTACGAGCAGTACTTC.

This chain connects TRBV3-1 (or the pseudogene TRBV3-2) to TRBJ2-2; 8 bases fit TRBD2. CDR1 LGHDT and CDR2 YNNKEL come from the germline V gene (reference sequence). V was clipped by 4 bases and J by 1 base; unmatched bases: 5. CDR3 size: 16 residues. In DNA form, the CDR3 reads TGTGCCAGCAGCCCGGGGACTAGTCAGAACACCGGGGAGCTGTTTTTT. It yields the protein CASSPGTSQNTGELFF.

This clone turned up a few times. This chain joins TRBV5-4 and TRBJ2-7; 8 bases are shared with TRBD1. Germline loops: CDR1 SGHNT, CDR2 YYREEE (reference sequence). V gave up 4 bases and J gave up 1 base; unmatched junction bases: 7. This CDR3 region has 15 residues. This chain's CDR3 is CASSTRQGNSYEQYF. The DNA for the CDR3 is TGTGCCAGCAGCACCAGACAGGGGAATTCCTACGAGCAGTACTTC.

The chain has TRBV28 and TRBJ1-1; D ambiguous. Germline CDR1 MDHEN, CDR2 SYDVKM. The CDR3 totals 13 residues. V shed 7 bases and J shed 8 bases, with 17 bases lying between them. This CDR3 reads CASTNPVRIEAFF. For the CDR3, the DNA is TGTGCCAGCACCAACCCTGTGCGGATAGAAGCTTTCTTT.

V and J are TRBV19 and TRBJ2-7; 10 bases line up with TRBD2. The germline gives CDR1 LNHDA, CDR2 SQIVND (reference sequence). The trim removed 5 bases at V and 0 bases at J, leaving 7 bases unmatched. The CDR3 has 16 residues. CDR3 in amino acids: CASSLDIAGGSYEQYF. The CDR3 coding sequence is TGTGCCAGTAGTTTGGATATAGCGGGAGGCTCCTACGAGCAGTACTTC.

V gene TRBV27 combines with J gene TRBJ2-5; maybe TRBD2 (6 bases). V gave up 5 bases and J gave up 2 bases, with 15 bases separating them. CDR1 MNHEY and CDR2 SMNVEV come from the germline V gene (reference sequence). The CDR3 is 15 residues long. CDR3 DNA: TGTGCCAGCAGTACTATCGGGAGTAGGCAAGAGACCCAGTACTTC. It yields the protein CASSTIGSRQETQYF.

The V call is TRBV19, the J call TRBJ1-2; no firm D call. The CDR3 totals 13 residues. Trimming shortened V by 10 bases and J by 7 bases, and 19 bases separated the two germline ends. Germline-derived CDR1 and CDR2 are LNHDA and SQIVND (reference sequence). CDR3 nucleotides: TGTGCCACCGCAGCAGACATCACGACTGGCTACACCTTC. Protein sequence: CATAADITTGYTF.

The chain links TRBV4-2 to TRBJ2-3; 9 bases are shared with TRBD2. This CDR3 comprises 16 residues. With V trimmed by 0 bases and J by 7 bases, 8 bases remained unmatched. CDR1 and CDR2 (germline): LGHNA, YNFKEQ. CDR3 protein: CASSQELAGVSNTQYF. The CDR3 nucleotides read TGTGCCAGCAGCCAAGAATTAGCGGGAGTCTCTAATACGCAGTATTTT.

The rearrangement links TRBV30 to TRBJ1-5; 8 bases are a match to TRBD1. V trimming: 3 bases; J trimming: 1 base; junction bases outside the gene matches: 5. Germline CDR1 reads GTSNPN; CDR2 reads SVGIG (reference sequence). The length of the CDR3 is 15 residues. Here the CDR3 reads CAWSGTGVSNQPQHF. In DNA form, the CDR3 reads TGTGCCTGGAGCGGGACAGGCGTAAGCAATCAGCCCCAGCATTTT.

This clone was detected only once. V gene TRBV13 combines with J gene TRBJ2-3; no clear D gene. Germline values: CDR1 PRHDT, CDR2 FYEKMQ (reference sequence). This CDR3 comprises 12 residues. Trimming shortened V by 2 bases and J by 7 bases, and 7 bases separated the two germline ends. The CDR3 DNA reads TGTGCCAGCAGCTTACCAGGCAATACGCAGTATTTT. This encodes CASSLPGNTQYF.

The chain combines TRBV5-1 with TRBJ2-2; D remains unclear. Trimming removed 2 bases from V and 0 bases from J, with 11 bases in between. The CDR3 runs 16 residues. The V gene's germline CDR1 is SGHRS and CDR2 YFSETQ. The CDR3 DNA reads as TGCGCCAGCAGCTTTTTTCAGGAACCGAACACCGGGGAGCTGTTTTTT. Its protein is CASSFFQEPNTGELFF.

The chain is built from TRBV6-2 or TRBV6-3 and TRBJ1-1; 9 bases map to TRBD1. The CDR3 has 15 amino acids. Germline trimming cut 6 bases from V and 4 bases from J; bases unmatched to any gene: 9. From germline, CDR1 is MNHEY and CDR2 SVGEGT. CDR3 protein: CASSRTGVVRTEAFF. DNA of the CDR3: TGTGCCAGCAGCCGGACAGGGGTGGTTCGCACTGAAGCTTTCTTT.

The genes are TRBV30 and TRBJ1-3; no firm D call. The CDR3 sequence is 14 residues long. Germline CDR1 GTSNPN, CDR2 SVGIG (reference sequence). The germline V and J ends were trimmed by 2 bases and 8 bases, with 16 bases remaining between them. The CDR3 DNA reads TGTGCCTGGAGTACTGGGCCGGCGCGAGACACCATATATTTT. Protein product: CAWSTGPARDTIYF.

For the CDR3, the DNA is TGTGCCAGCAGCGTAGTAGAGCAGGGGTGGAACACTGAAGCTTTCTTT. Translating gives CASSVVEQGWNTEAFF. The genes are TRBV9 and TRBJ1-1, with D possibly matching TRBD1 (6 bases). Germline V gives CDR1 SGDLS, CDR2 YYNGEE. The length of the CDR3 is 16 residues. Between the trimmed V and J ends, which lost 0 bases and 1 base, there was a span of 13 bases.

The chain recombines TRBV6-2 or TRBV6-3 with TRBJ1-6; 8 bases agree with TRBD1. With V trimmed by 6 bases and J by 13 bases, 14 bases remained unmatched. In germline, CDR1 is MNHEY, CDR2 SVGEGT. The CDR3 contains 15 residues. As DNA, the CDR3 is TGTGCCAGCAGCCTGACCCGGACAGGGTCGATCCCCCTCCACTTT. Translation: CASSLTRTGSIPLHF.

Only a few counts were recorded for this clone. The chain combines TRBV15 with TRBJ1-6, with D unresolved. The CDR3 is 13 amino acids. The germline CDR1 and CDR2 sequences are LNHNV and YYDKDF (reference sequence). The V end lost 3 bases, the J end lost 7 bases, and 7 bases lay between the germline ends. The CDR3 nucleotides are TGTGCCACCAGCAGTACATCAAATTCACCCCTCCACTTT. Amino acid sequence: CATSSTSNSPLHF.

The CDR3 DNA follows: TGTGCCAGCATTGGTGGGGGGGGAGAGTACTTC. Amino acid sequence: CASIGGGGEYF. This rearrangement joins TRBV7-2 to TRBJ2-7; 7 bases map to TRBD2. The CDR3 length is 11 residues. The junction had 8 bases not matched to a gene; V was cut back by 7 bases and J by 11 bases. CDR1 is SGHTA and CDR2 is FQGNSA in the germline V gene.

The CDR3 spells CATSTSGHKNEQFF. Written as DNA, the CDR3 is TGTGCCACCAGTACTAGCGGGCATAAGAATGAGCAGTTCTTC. V is TRBV24-1 and J is TRBJ2-1; 9 positions agree with TRBD2. The CDR3 totals 14 residues. The germline CDR1 and CDR2 sequences are KGHDR and SFDVKD. V shed 6 bases, J shed 7 bases, and the junction held 6 bases outside the gene matches.

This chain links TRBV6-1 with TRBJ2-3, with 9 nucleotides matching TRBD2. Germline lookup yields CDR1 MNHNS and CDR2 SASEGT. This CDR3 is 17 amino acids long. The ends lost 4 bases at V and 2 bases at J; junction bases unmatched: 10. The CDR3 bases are TGTGCCAGCAGTGGGAGTATTACTAGCGGGTTCACAGATACGCAGTATTTT. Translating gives CASSGSITSGFTDTQYF.

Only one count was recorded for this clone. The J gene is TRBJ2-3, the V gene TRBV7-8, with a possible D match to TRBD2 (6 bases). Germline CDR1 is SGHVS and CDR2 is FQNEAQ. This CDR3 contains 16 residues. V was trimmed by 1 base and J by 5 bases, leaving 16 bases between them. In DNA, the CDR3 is TGTGCCAGCAGCTTAGATTTGGAGGGCCCGGGAGATACGCAGTATTTT. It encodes CASSLDLEGPGDTQYF.

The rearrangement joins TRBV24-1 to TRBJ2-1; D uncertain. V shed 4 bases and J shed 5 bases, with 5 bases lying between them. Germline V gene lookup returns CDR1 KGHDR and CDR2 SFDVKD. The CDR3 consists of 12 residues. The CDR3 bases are TGTGCCACCAGTGAAGGAGACAATGAGCAGTTCTTC. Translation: CATSEGDNEQFF.